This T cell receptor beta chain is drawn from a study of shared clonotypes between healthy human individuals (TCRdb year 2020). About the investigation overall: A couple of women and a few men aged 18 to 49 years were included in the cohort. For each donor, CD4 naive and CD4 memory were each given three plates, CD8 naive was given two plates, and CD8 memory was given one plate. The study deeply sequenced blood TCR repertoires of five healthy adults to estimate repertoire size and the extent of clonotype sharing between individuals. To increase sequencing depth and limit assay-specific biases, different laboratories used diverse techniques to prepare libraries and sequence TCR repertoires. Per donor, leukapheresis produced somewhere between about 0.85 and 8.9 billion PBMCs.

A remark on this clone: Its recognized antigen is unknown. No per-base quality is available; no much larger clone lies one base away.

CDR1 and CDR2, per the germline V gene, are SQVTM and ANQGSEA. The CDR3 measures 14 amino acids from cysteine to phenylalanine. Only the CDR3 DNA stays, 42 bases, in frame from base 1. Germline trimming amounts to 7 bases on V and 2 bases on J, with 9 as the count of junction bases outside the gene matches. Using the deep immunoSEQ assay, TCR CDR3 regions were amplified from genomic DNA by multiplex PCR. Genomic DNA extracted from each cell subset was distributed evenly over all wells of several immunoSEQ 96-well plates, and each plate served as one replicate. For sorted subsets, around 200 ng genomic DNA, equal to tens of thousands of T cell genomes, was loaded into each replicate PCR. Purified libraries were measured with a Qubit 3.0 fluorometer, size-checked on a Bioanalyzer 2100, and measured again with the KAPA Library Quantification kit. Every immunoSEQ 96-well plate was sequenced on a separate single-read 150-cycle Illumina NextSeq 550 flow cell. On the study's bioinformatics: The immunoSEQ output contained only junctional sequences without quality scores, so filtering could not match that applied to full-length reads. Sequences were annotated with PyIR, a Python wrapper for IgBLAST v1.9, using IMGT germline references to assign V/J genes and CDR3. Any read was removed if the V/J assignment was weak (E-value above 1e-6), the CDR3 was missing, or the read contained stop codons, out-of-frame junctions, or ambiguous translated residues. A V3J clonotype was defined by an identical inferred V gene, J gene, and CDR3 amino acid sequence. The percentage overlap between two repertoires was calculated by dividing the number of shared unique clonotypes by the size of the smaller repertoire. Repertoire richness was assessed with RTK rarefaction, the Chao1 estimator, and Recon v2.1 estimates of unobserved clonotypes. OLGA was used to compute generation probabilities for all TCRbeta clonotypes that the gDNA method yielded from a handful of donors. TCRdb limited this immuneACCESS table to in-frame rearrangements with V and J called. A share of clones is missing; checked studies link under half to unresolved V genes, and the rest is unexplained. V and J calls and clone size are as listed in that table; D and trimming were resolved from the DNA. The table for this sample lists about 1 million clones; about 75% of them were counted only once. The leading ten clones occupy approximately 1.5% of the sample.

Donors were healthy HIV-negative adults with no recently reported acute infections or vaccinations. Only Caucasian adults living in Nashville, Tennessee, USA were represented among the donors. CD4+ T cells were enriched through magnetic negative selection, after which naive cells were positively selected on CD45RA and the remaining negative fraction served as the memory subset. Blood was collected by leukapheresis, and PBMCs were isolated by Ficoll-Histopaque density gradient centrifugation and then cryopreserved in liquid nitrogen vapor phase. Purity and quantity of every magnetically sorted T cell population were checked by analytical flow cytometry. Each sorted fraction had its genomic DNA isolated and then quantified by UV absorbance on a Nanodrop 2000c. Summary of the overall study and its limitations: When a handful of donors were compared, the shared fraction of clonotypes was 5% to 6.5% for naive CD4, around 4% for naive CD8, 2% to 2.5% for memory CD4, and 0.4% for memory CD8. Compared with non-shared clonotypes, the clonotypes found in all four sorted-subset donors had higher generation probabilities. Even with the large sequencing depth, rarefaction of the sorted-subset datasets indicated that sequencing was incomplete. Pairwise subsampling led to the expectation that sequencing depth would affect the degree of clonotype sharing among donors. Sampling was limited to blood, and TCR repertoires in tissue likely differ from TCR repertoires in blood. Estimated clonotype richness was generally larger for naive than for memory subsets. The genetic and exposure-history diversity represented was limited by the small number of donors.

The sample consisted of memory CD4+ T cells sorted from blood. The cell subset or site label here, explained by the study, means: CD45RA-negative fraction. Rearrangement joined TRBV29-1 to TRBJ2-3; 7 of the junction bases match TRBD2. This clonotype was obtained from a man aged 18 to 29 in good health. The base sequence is TGCAGCGCGGGGGGACGGAGTTACACAGATACGCAGTATTTT. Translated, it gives CSAGGRSYTDTQYF.